A single sample gave rise to the 10 T cell receptor beta chains below, sequenced in a study of cytomegalovirus exposure and HLA in healthy donors. This PCR relied on a set of 60 Vbeta primers and 13 Jbeta primers. This table comes from immunoSEQ multiplex PCR, and its TCRdb copy is limited to in-frame clones, with some not included. The sample consists of roughly 150,000 clones, just over 70% of them appearing once. The sequencing sample was made of PBMCs. These TCRs come from a woman between 25 and 40 years old in good health and CMV-seronegative.

This clone has a handful of counts. The V and J genes are TRBV6-5 and TRBJ2-7; a weak D match, TRBD2 (7 bases). V was pared by 2 bases and J by 0 bases, with 11 bases between. The CDR3 is made up of 15 amino acids. Germline V gives CDR1 MNHEY, CDR2 SVGAGI. The CDR3 DNA is TGTGCCAGCAGTTACGAGGGGGGGAGCTCCTACGAGCAGTACTTC. It yields the protein CASSYEGGSSYEQYF.

The CDR3 loop is CASSLKGTGGVNEQFF. The CDR3 DNA is TGTGCCAGCAGTTTAAAGGGGACAGGGGGAGTCAATGAGCAGTTCTTC. V gene TRBV27 combines with J gene TRBJ2-1; 11 bases match TRBD1. This CDR3 region has 16 residues. Germline V gene data show CDR1 as MNHEY and CDR2 as SMNVEV (reference sequence). V lost 2 bases to trimming and J lost 6 bases; unmatched junction nucleotides: 6.

About this clone: Other DNA sequences in the same sample also yield this CDR3. The V and J genes are TRBV5-1 and TRBJ2-1; D gene ambiguous. The germline V gene has CDR1 SGHRS and CDR2 YFSETQ. The ends were cut back, 5 bases at V and 6 bases at J, with 6 bases in the middle. The CDR3 loop spans 11 amino acids. The CDR3 region is CASSLLNEQFF. The CDR3 nucleotides are TGCGCCAGCAGTTTGCTCAATGAGCAGTTCTTC. The full variable domain, its missing parts supplied by reference TRBV5-1 and TRBJ2-1, is KAGVTQTPRYLIKTRGQQVTLSCSPISGHRSVSWYQQTPGQGLQFLFEYFSETQRNKGNFPGRFSGRQFSNSRSEMNVSTLELGDSALYLCASSLLNEQFFGPGTRLTVL.

V is TRBV7-8 and J is TRBJ2-1; 8 bases align to TRBD1. Germline trimming cut 3 bases from V and 6 bases from J; bases unmatched to any gene: 10. Germline V CDR1 and CDR2: SGHVS, FQNEAQ. This CDR3 has 16 residues. This CDR3 reads CASSLVDGTGINEQFF. The CDR3 DNA follows: TGTGCCAGCAGCTTGGTCGATGGGACAGGTATCAATGAGCAGTTCTTC.

The V call is TRBV5-6, the J call TRBJ2-5, with 8 bases fitting TRBD1. CDR1 and CDR2 (germline): SGHDT, YYEEEE. The V and J ends lost 4 bases and 4 bases, in that order; junction bases with no gene match: 9. There are 15 residues in the CDR3. The CDR3 DNA sequence: TGTGCCAGCAGCCCGGGACAGGTTGGAGGAGAGACCCAGTACTTC. It is translated as CASSPGQVGGETQYF.

The J gene is TRBJ2-1, the V gene TRBV28; 12 bases match TRBD2. J lost 4 bases, V lost 8 bases, and 3 bases had no gene match. CDR1 MDHEN and CDR2 SYDVKM come from the germline V gene. The CDR3 is made up of 14 amino acids. The CDR3 sequence is CASHGTSGYNEQFF. The CDR3 DNA follows: TGTGCCAGCCACGGGACTAGCGGGTACAATGAGCAGTTCTTC.

This clone has a handful of counts. The genes are TRBV28 and TRBJ2-5, with 14 bases that match TRBD2. The length of the CDR3 is 15 residues. Germline V CDR1 and CDR2: MDHEN, SYDVKM. J lost 4 bases, V lost 5 bases, and 3 bases had no gene match. DNA of the CDR3: TGTGCCAGCAGTCTGGGACTAGCGGGAGTAGAGACCCAGTACTTC. Its translation is CASSLGLAGVETQYF.

This clone was observed a single time. This specimen includes other DNA sequences encoding the same CDR3. The rearrangement joins TRBV19 to TRBJ2-1; D gene uncertain. Trimming removed 5 bases at V and 0 bases at J, with 2 bases between. This CDR3 comprises 12 residues. Per the germline V gene, CDR1 is LNHDA and CDR2 is SQIVND (reference sequence). CDR3 sequence: CASSLSYNEQFF. CDR3 sequence (DNA): TGTGCCAGTAGTCTCTCCTACAATGAGCAGTTCTTC.

The chain uses TRBV4-1 and TRBJ1-1, with 7 bases fitting TRBD1. This CDR3 comprises 17 residues. The V and J ends lost 2 bases and 4 bases, in that order; junction bases with no gene match: 13. Germline V gene data show CDR1 as MGHRA and CDR2 as YSYEKL. The CDR3 loop is CASSQSPTTGFTTEAFF. CDR3 nucleotide sequence: TGCGCCAGCAGCCAATCTCCAACGACAGGGTTTACCACTGAAGCTTTCTTT.

As DNA, the CDR3 is TGTGCCAGCAGCGTAGGATATTTAGCGGGAGGGACCTACAATGAGCAGTTCTTC. This sequence encodes CASSVGYLAGGTYNEQFF. The chain uses TRBV9 and TRBJ2-1; 11 nucleotides agree with TRBD2. Germline CDR1 is SGDLS and CDR2 is YYNGEE. The CDR3 is 18 amino acids. The V and J ends lost 0 bases and 2 bases, in that order; junction bases with no gene match: 7.